This TCR beta chain is from a study of OX40 agonist ivuxolimab in advanced cancers. Overall study: Every 2 weeks, patients received ivuxolimab intravenously, dosed at 0.01 to 10 mg/kg. Those treated in dose escalation had hepatocellular carcinoma, melanoma, renal cell cancer or head and neck cancer.

General study results and limits: In general, CD8+ T cells held more expanded clones than CD4+ did, on average. Low normalized T-cell clonal expansion also characterized some of the nonresponders.

The germline V gene encodes CDR1 SGHRS and CDR2 YFSETQ. V was pared by 7 bases and J by 10 bases, with 21 bases of the junction left unmatched. This CDR3 is built from 16 residues. Only in-frame clones appear in the TCRdb table, and some are missing; sequencing was by immunoSEQ multiplex PCR. The table lists tens of thousands of clones, around 87% of them singletons. Notes on this clone: The antigen is undetermined.

This clonotype originated in an adult with an advanced solid tumor such as melanoma, head and neck, liver or kidney cancer. Specimen: CD4+ or CD8+ T cells sorted from blood, collected in a trial of the OX40 agonist ivuxolimab. The J gene is TRBJ2-3, the V gene TRBV5-1, with 7 bases identical to TRBD2. The CDR3 protein is CASAPLPAGSVGAQYF. CDR3 nucleotides: TGCGCCAGCGCTCCTTTGCCAGCGGGGTCCGTCGGGGCGCAGTATTTT.